This TCR beta chain came from a study of cytomegalovirus exposure and HLA in healthy donors (TCRdb year 2017). Concerning the study at large: In an earlier analysis of some 550 of the donors, 276 Gb of sequence data and just under 120 million unique TCR beta sequences from roughly 190 million T cells were reported. An early release that covered roughly 600 HLA-typed donors contained about 290 gigabases of sequencing data and tens of millions of unique TCR sequences. Among the roughly 400 genotyped donors, approximately 76% belonged to the genetic ancestry cluster associated with self-reported Caucasian donors. The study aimed to test whether cataloging public T cell receptors could reveal signatures of past pathogen exposure. The study profiled the T cell repertoires of some 610 subjects by immunosequencing and related them to cytomegalovirus serostatus. In addition to the first cohort of roughly 670 subjects, a separate validation cohort of over 90 different subjects was used. To predict cytomegalovirus infection status, the study combined high-throughput TCR immunosequencing, statistical association of individual TCRs with disease status, and machine learning. In a later analysis, previously published TCR beta repertoires from 666 donors were re-analyzed and high-resolution HLA genotyping was added so that TCR occurrence patterns could be studied. Rather than drawing on any new phenotypic data, the later analysis identified candidate immune exposures from TCR beta sequences and the way those sequences occurred across donors. An earlier analysis of about 620 of the donors applied high-throughput TCR beta sequencing to assess whether each TCR beta V gene segment acted as functional or pseudogenic. Alongside the repertoire data, information on donor age, sex, ethnicity and CMV serostatus was compiled. A later genetic analysis used genome-wide SNP genotypes for about 60% of the 666 donors, treating that subset as a discovery cohort. All discovery cohort repertoires had been generated using a single sequencing platform. HLA typing covered class I and class II loci at four-digit resolution. Typing coverage differed by locus: A, B, C, DRB1 and DQB1 were typed in roughly 620-630 donors, DQA1 in about 510, DPA1 in some 570, and DPB1 in 400 to 480. Because of strong linkage in the cohort, four to six DR-DQ haplotypes were treated as single units for association and clustering. Across about 380 genotyped donors of the cohort, an average of about 240,000 unique TCR beta nucleotide sequences per donor were sequenced, and approximately 17% of those sequences were non-productive.

What the study reported, not specific to this receptor: In both the original and validation cohorts, the classifier was reported to diagnose cytomegalovirus status with high specificity and sensitivity. A further reported finding was that TCR beta sequences accurately predicted the HLA-A and HLA-B alleles for most subjects in the first cohort. In a later analysis, TCR association rates were found to vary across HLA loci, with the most associated TCRs seen for DRB1 alleles and the fewest for HLA-C alleles. In this cohort, only TCR beta chains were sequenced, and detectable features were limited by the absence of alpha or paired-chain data. A later analysis reported that several top co-occurrence clusters appeared linked to parvovirus B19, influenza, CMV and Epstein-Barr virus. A later analysis found that HLA-associated TCR beta chains were more clonally expanded and had lower generation probabilities than equally common non-associated chains. Sequencing depth was assumed to be roughly uniform across donors in the presence/absence analyses, though that assumption may not hold. A cluster of highly shared sequence variants was judged likely to be a technical artifact of the sequencing pipeline. For the cohort, immune exposure information was limited to CMV serostatus. Strong co-occurrence of HLA alleles, especially DR and DQ, made assigning TCR associations to individual alleles difficult. Because HLA typing was missing for some donors at each locus, association tests included only the typed subset. Most CMV-associated TCR beta chains appeared to be HLA-restricted in a later analysis, and the HLA associations seemed to be driven largely by CMV exposure. In the study, about 150 TCR beta chains were listed as associated with cytomegalovirus. The authors suggested that the approach could potentially be extended to other disease states and immunological phenotypes. At a false discovery rate of 0.05, a later analysis linked around 17,000 TCR beta sequences to specific HLA alleles. A later genetic analysis reported fewer N-insertions in productive TCRs among donors in an Asian-associated ancestry cluster than the roughly 700-donor mean. An association between a missense DCLRE1C variant and V-gene and J-gene trimming of TCR beta chains was found in a later genetic analysis and replicated in an independent cohort. Correlated functional status among segregating V segments might reflect linkage disequilibrium, but an unknown experimental factor could not be ruled out. Three of the identified cytomegalovirus-associated TCR beta chains were confirmed in vitro to be specific for cytomegalovirus antigens. Across donors, most TCR sequences were observed very rarely, whereas some public TCRs were present in many individuals. Some 16 rarely observed V segments, including chromosome 9 orphons, were excluded from the earlier analysis of approximately 500 of the donors because counts were too low. In an earlier analysis of approximately 590 of the donors, most TCR beta V segments were observed in productive rearrangements about 87% or about 30% of the time, broadly matching IMGT annotations. The 87-base-pair reads could not distinguish some IMGT-functional V segments, including TRBV6-2 and TRBV6-3, so those segments were excluded.

The library came from the immunoSEQ multiplex PCR assay. The multiplex PCR relied on a mix of 60 forward primers for TCR Vbeta segments and 13 reverse primers for TCR Jbeta segments. Amplification of the CDR3 region of rearranged TCR beta genes was performed with a multiplex PCR assay on genomic DNA. The Illumina HiSeq System was used to sequence the amplified TCR beta libraries as 87-base-pair reads. Concerning the study's data processing: In a later analysis, tens of millions of unique TCR beta chains were counted across the approximately 670 repertoires, and approximately 9.9 million of these chains were shared by at least two donors. To remove PCR and sequencing errors, raw reads were error-corrected and collapsed into unique sequences using a nearest-neighbor algorithm that merged closely related sequences. CDR3 sequences were aligned to IMGT reference sequences to assign V, D and J gene segments. For a sequence to be retained, at least a six-nucleotide match to both a V gene segment and a J gene segment was required. A rearrangement counted as productive if the CDR3 had no stop codons and remained in frame with V and J, and every other rearrangement counted as non-productive. CDR3 was defined by IMGT convention, running from the second conserved V-encoded cysteine to the conserved J-encoded phenylalanine. In an earlier analysis of 500 to 650 of the donors, sequences lacking an unambiguous match to a single V gene segment were excluded. An earlier analysis of 500 to 700 of the donors classified V segments as functional when productive rearrangements were above 56.7% and as segregating when the standard deviation between donors was above 5%. A statistical classification framework was built to diagnose cytomegalovirus status from the catalog of TCR beta chain sequences. In a later analysis, TCR nucleotide sequences were compared against IMGT/GENE-DB human TR gene sequences so that V and J genes could be assigned. In a later analysis, CDR3 sequences and most-parsimonious VDJ recombination scenarios were assigned using the TCRdist pipeline. In a later analysis, each TCR beta chain was defined by its CDR3 amino acid sequence together with its V-gene family, and reads without a unique V-gene family were excluded. A later analysis removed 550 to 650 highly shared, low-generation-probability nucleotide sequences to deal with suspected cross-contamination and a sequencing artifact. In a later analysis, a clonal expansion index was calculated for each public chain from normalized within-repertoire ranks of inferred template counts. In a later analysis, generation probabilities were computed using a VDJ recombination model fitted to out-of-frame rearrangements, and the results were checked against IGoR. A later analysis scored TCR-TCR, TCR-HLA and TCR-CMV co-occurrence with hypergeometric tests, applying a repertoire-size bias correction to TCR pairs. A later analysis estimated false discovery rates by permuting HLA or CMV assignments 20 times. In a later analysis, co-occurring TCRs were grouped using DBSCAN, and TCRdist sequence similarity was added for clustering within HLA-allele-positive subsets. Co-occurrence clustering excluded repertoires with fewer than 30,000 or more than 120,000 public chains, plus five with anomalous nucleotide sharing. The immuneACCESS repertoire file appears here via TCRdb, limited to in-frame rearrangements. These files lack a portion of the clones; in checked studies, under half of the deficit traces to unresolved V genes, and the cause of the others is not known. That table supplies the V and J calls and clone size; D and trimming were determined from the DNA. The sample table holds 200,000 to 250,000 clones, of which 77% were seen once. The ten largest clones take up about 2.5% of the sample.

This clone came up once. The target of this receptor is not known. No quality values exist for individual bases; no much larger clone is one base distant. The cohort consisted of more than 650 healthy bone marrow donors. Cohort members were all nominally healthy when sampled, although unrecorded immune exposures were likely present. The donor tested CMV seropositive and was one of the 289 seropositive cohort members. Each donor provided a peripheral blood sample, and peripheral blood mononuclear cells were used for TCR beta sequencing. Genomic DNA was extracted from the blood cell samples with the Qiagen DNeasy Blood Extraction Kit. The CDR3, cysteine through phenylalanine, is 12 amino acids long. CDR3 DNA is the only sequence kept; it has 36 bases, read in frame from the first base. CDR1 and CDR2 (SGHAT, FQDESV) derive from the germline V gene (reference sequence). V drops 4 bases and J drops 3 bases, leaving 6 bases in between.

Recombination joined TRBV11-1 with TRBJ1-2, with the D gene too uncertain to name. The material sequenced was PBMCs. The sequence derives from a woman aged 55-70 years in good health and CMV-seropositive. For the CDR3, the sequence is CASSSEDYGYTF. Read as DNA, the sequence is TGTGCCAGCAGCTCCGAGGACTATGGCTACACCTTC.